The 20 T cell receptor beta chains listed next were all sequenced from one sample in a study of graft-versus-host responses after intestinal transplantation. No antigen has been assigned to these receptors. Produced via immunoSEQ multiplex PCR; TCRdb's table is partial and in-frame only. The data contain about 100,000 clones, approximately 84% of them singletons. The material sequenced was unstimulated CD4+ T cells sorted from spleen or lymph node cells, taken before transplant. Receptor source: a human donor who was the organ donor for an intestinal transplant.

This clone has more than one count but fewer than ten. This rearrangement joins TRBV4-1 to TRBJ1-5; D is unclear. Trimming stripped 3 bases from V and 5 bases from J, with 11 bases between. Germline V lookup: CDR1 MGHRA, CDR2 YSYEKL. This CDR3 has 14 residues. The CDR3 sequence is CASSHYNYDQPQHF. The DNA of the CDR3 is TGCGCCAGCAGCCACTATAATTATGATCAGCCCCAGCATTTT.

This clone appeared once. The chain carries TRBV15 and TRBJ2-7; either TRBD1 or TRBD2 may supply D (5 bases each). The CDR3 totals 15 residues. Germline CDR1 is LNHNV and CDR2 is YYDKDF (reference sequence). V was shortened by 3 bases and J by 2 bases, with 14 bases between the two germline ends. The CDR3 reads CATSRAGTPPYEQYF. The CDR3 DNA reads TGTGCCACCAGCAGGGCCGGGACCCCCCCCTACGAGCAGTACTTC. Together with reference TRBV15 and TRBJ2-7, the CDR3 gives the full variable domain: DAMVIQNPRYQVTQFGKPVTLSCSQTLNHNVMYWYQQKSSQAPKLLFHYYDKDFNNEADTPDNFQSRRPNTSFCFLDIRSPGLGDTAMYLCATSRAGTPPYEQYFGPGTRLTVT.

V usage is TRBV5-8 and J usage is TRBJ1-6, with D uncertain. The CDR3 consists of 12 residues. Germline V gives CDR1 SGHTS, CDR2 YDEGEE. Trimming left V 0 bases short and J 8 bases short, with 3 bases between. CDR3 residues: CASSLGHSPLHF. The CDR3 region has the DNA TGTGCCAGCAGCTTGGGACATTCACCCCTCCACTTT. Variable domain in full (rest from reference TRBV5-8 and TRBJ1-6): EAGVTQSPTHLIKTRGQQATLRCSPISGHTSVYWYQQALGLGLQFLLWYDEGEERNRGNFPPRFSGRQFPNYSSELNVNALELEDSALYLCASSLGHSPLHFGNGTRLTVT.

The chain recombines TRBV12-5 with TRBJ1-2; no definite D call. The V and J ends lost 6 bases and 7 bases respectively, with 24 bases between them. The CDR3 covers 16 residues. CDR1 is LGHNT, CDR2 FRNRAP, per germline. The CDR3 DNA is TGTGCTAGTGGCCAAGACCGCTTGGGCGTCATGTCTGGCTACACCTTC. It codes for CASGQDRLGVMSGYTF.

This chain uses TRBV5-1 with TRBJ2-1; TRBD2 agrees at 10 bases. The ends lost 4 bases at V and 4 bases at J; junction bases unmatched: 8. The CDR3 is made up of 16 amino acids. Germline CDR1 reads SGHRS; CDR2 reads YFSETQ. Here the CDR3 reads CASSPIAGGHYNEQFF. For the CDR3, the DNA is TGCGCCAGCAGCCCTATAGCGGGGGGTCATTACAATGAGCAGTTCTTC. The full variable domain, with the rest looked up from reference TRBV5-1 and TRBJ2-1, is KAGVTQTPRYLIKTRGQQVTLSCSPISGHRSVSWYQQTPGQGLQFLFEYFSETQRNKGNFPGRFSGRQFSNSRSEMNVSTLELGDSALYLCASSPIAGGHYNEQFFGPGTRLTVL.

V and J are TRBV9 and TRBJ1-5, with D unresolved. The CDR3 sequence is 15 residues long. V lost 0 bases and J lost 4, with 11 bases in between. Germline CDR1 SGDLS, CDR2 YYNGEE. The CDR3 sequence: CASSVGPLLNQPQHF. CDR3 nucleotides: TGTGCCAGCAGCGTAGGCCCGCTACTTAATCAGCCCCAGCATTTT.

The chain couples TRBV7-7 to TRBJ2-2; D may correspond to TRBD1 or TRBD2 (6 bases each). CDR1 and CDR2 (germline): SSHAT, FNYEAQ (reference sequence). This CDR3 has 13 residues. The ends were cut back, 6 bases at V and 7 bases at J, with 12 bases in the middle. The CDR3 loop is CASSLEGHGELFF. In DNA, the CDR3 is TGTGCCAGCAGTCTGGAGGGACACGGGGAGCTGTTTTTT. Based on the CDR3 plus reference TRBV7-7 and TRBJ2-2, the full variable domain is GAGVSQSPRYKVTKRGQDVTLRCDPISSHATLYWYQQALGQGPEFLTYFNYEAQPDKSGLPSDRFSAERPEGSISTLTIQRTEQRDSAMYRCASSLEGHGELFFGEGSRLTVL.

The V gene is TRBV30, the J gene TRBJ2-3; unclear D gene. Germline CDR1 and CDR2: GTSNPN and SVGIG (reference sequence). Trimming stripped 0 bases from V and 2 bases from J, with 9 bases between. This CDR3 spans 14 amino acids. The CDR3 region is CAWSVHGSTDTQYF. Here the CDR3 DNA reads TGTGCCTGGAGTGTACATGGTTCCACAGATACGCAGTATTTT.

The chain recombines TRBV6-5 with TRBJ1-4; weak D call: TRBD1 (5 bases). V lost 7 bases to trimming and J lost 7 bases, with 16 bases between them. The CDR3 loop spans 14 amino acids. Germline lookup yields CDR1 MNHEY and CDR2 SVGAGI. This chain's CDR3 is CASKLNRRGEKLFF. Here the CDR3 DNA reads TGTGCCAGCAAGCTCAACAGGCGGGGTGAAAAACTGTTTTTT.

Only one count was recorded for this clone. The chain links TRBV28 to TRBJ1-5, with D unresolved. Germline V gene lookup returns CDR1 MDHEN and CDR2 SYDVKM. The CDR3 has 14 amino acids. V gave up 5 bases and J gave up 2 bases, with 10 bases separating them. The CDR3: CASSRHGGNQPQHF. The CDR3 coding sequence is TGTGCCAGCAGTCGTCATGGCGGCAATCAGCCCCAGCATTTT.

The chain is built from TRBV4-1 and TRBJ1-5; 8 bases line up with TRBD1. Germline values: CDR1 MGHRA, CDR2 YSYEKL. V lost 3 bases, J lost 1 base, and 8 bases stayed unmatched. This CDR3 has 17 residues. The CDR3 DNA sequence: TGCGCCAGCAGCCAGGATCAGGGGGCTTGGAGCAATCAGCCCCAGCATTTT. As protein: CASSQDQGAWSNQPQHF.

CDR3 nucleotide sequence: TGTGCCAGCAGCTTTAGGGCTACCAAACAATCCCAAGAGACCCAGTACTTC. It codes for CASSFRATKQSQETQYF. The genes are TRBV5-6 and TRBJ2-5, with no clear D. The CDR3 extends over 17 amino acids. V was clipped by 2 bases and J by 1 base, with 18 bases between them. In germline, CDR1 is SGHDT, CDR2 YYEEEE. The full variable domain, completed using reference TRBV5-6 and TRBJ2-5, is DAGVTQSPTHLIKTRGQQVTLRCSPKSGHDTVSWYQQALGQGPQFIFQYYEEEERQRGNFPDRFSGHQFPNYSSELNVNALLLGDSALYLCASSFRATKQSQETQYFGPGTRLLVL.

The CDR3: CASSPTAANEKLFF. The CDR3 DNA reads as TGTGCCAGCAGTCCGACAGCCGCGAATGAAAAACTGTTTTTT. This chain uses TRBV6-1 with TRBJ1-4, with D perhaps TRBD1 (5 bases). This CDR3 has 14 amino acids. The germline CDR1 and CDR2 sequences are MNHNS and SASEGT. Trimming took off 5 bases at V and 5 bases at J, with 12 bases between the two ends.

J is TRBJ2-3 and V is TRBV11-3; 14 bases are a match to TRBD2. CDR3 size: 17 residues. V lost 4 bases, J lost 3 bases, and 6 bases stayed unmatched. Germline V CDR1 and CDR2: SGHNT, YENEEA. CDR3 region: CASSSGTSGGRTDTQYF. The CDR3 DNA is TGTGCCAGCAGCTCTGGGACTAGCGGGGGAAGGACAGATACGCAGTATTTT.

The chain uses TRBV28 and TRBJ1-4; possibly TRBD1 for D (5 bases). The CDR3 totals 14 residues. Looked up from germline, CDR1 is MDHEN and CDR2 is SYDVKM. Trimming removed 5 bases at V and 5 bases at J, with 12 bases between. CDR3 residues: CASSQTGPNEKLFF. For the CDR3, the DNA is TGTGCCAGCAGTCAAACGGGACCCAATGAAAAACTGTTTTTT.

This sequence joins TRBV25-1 and TRBJ2-7, with no clear D. The germline V gene encodes CDR1 MGHDK and CDR2 SYGVNS. This CDR3 contains 12 residues. Trimming left V 5 bases short and J 4 bases short, with 9 bases between. The CDR3 reads CASSSRGYEQYF. In DNA form, the CDR3 reads TGTGCCAGCAGTTCGCGTGGTTACGAGCAGTACTTC.

The CDR3 DNA reads TGTGCCGCGGGACTAGCGGGGGGGCCGGGCACCGGGGAGCTGTTTTTT. This codes for CAAGLAGGPGTGELFF. This chain connects TRBV19 to TRBJ2-2; TRBD2 agrees at 16 bases. The length of the CDR3 is 16 residues. Per germline, CDR1 LNHDA and CDR2 SQIVND (reference sequence). V lost 11 bases to trimming and J lost 4 bases; unmatched junction nucleotides: 7.

The J gene is TRBJ2-1, the V gene TRBV19; TRBD2 matches 10 bases. With 6 bases clipped from V and 9 bases from J, the junction kept 14 bases outside the gene matches. This CDR3 is built from 16 residues. Germline V gives CDR1 LNHDA, CDR2 SQIVND (reference sequence). CDR3 bases: TGTGCCAGTAGCCTTCCGGGACTAGCGTTGGTCGGTGAGCAGTTCTTC. Protein product: CASSLPGLALVGEQFF. Drawing the rest from reference TRBV19 and TRBJ2-1, the complete variable domain is DGGITQSPKYLFRKEGQNVTLSCEQNLNHDAMYWYRQDPGQGLRLIYYSQIVNDFQKGDIAEGYSVSREKKESFPLTVTSAQKNPTAFYLCASSLPGLALVGEQFFGPGTRLTVL.

The chain joins TRBV9 to TRBJ1-5; TRBD1 might be the D (6 bases). Germline V gene sequence: CDR1 SGDLS, CDR2 YYNGEE. Trimming cost V 0 bases and J 3 bases, with 16 bases left between them. The CDR3 is 17 amino acids. CDR3 coding DNA: TGTGCCAGCAGCGTAGATCCCCTGGACAGACCCAATCAGCCCCAGCATTTT. Translating it yields CASSVDPLDRPNQPQHF.

Here the CDR3 reads CASSPLEGNQPQHF. CDR3 nucleotides: TGTGCCAGCTCACCACTGGAGGGGAATCAGCCCCAGCATTTT. The chain couples TRBV18 to TRBJ1-5; D possibly corresponds to TRBD1 (5 bases). The CDR3 extends over 14 amino acids. The V gene's germline CDR1 is KGHSH and CDR2 LQKENI. V shed 1 base and J shed 4 bases, with 8 bases lying between them.